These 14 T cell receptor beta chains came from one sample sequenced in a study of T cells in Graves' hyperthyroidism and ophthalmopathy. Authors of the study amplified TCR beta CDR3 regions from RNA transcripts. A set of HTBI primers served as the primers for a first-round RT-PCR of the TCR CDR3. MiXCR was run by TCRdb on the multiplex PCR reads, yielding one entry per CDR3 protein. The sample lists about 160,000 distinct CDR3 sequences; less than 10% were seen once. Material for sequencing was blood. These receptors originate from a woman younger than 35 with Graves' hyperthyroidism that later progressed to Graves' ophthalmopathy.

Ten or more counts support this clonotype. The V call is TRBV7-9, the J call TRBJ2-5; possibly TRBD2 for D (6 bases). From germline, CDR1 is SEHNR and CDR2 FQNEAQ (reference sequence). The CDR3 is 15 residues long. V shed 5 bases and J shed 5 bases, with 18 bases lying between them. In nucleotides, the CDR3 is TGTGCCAGCAGCACCGGGACTGGAGGGTCGGAGACCCAGTACTTC. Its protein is CASSTGTGGSETQYF. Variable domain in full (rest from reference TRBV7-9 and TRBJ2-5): DTGVSQNPRHKITKRGQNVTFRCDPISEHNRLYWYRQTLGQGPEFLTYFQNEAQLEKSRLLSDRFSAERPKGSFSTLEIQRTEQGDSAMYLCASSTGTGGSETQYFGPGTRLLVL.

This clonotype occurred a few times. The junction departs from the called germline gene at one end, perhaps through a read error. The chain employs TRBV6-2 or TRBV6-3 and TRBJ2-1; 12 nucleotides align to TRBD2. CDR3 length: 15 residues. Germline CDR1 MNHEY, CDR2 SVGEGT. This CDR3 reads CASSPLAGGNNEQVF. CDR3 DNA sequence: TGTGCCAGCAGTCCCCTAGCGGGAGGGAACAATGAGCAGGTCTTC.

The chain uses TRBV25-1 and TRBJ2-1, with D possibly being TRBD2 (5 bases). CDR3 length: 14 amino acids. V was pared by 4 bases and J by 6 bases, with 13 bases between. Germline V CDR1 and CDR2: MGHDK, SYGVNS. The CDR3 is CASSAQTTFNEQFF. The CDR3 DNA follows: TGTGCCAGCAGTGCGCAGACTACCTTCAATGAGCAGTTCTTC.

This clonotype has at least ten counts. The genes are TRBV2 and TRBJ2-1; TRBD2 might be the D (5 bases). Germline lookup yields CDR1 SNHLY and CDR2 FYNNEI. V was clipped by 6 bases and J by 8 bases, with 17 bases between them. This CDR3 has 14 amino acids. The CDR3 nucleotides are TGTGCCAGCAGATACACCGGGATGAGCGATGAGCAGTTCTTC. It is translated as CASRYTGMSDEQFF.

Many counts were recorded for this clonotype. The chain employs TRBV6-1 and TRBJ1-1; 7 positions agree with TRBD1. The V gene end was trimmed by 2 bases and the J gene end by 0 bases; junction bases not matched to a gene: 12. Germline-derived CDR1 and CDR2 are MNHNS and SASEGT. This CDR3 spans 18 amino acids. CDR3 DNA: TGTGCCAGCAGTGAATCCCGGGGACAGCCGGGAATGAACACTGAAGCTTTCTTT. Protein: CASSESRGQPGMNTEAFF.

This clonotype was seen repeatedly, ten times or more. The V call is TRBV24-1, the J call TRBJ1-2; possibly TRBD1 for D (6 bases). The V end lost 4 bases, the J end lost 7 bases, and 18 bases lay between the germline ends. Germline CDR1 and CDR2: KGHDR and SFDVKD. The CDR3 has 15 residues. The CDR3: CATSDPIRQASGYTF. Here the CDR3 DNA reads TGTGCCACCAGTGACCCTATTCGACAGGCCAGTGGCTACACCTTC.

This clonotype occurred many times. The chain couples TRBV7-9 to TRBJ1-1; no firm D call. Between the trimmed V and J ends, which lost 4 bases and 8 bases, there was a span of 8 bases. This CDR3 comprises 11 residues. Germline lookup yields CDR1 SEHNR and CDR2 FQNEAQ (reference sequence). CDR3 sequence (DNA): TGTGCCAGCAGCTCACGAAAAGAAGCTTTCTTT. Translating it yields CASSSRKEAFF.

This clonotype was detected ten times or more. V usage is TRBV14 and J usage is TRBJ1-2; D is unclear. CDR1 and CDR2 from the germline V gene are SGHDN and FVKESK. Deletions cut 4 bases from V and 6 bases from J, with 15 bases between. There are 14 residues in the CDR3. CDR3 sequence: CASSRLDPEHGYTF. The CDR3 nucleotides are TGTGCCAGCAGCCGATTGGACCCGGAGCATGGCTACACCTTC. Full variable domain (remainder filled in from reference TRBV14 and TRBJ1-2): EAGVTQFPSHSVIEKGQTVTLRCDPISGHDNLYWYRRVMGKEIKFLLHFVKESKQDESGMPNNRFLAERTGGTYSTLKVQPAELEDSGVYFCASSRLDPEHGYTFGSGTRLTVV.

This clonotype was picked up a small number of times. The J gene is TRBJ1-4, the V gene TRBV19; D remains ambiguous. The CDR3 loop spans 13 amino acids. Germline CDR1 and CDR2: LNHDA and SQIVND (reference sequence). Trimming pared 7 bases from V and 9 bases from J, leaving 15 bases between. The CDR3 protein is CASTREVGKKLFF. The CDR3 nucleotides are TGTGCCAGTACACGGGAAGTCGGGAAAAAACTGTTTTTT.

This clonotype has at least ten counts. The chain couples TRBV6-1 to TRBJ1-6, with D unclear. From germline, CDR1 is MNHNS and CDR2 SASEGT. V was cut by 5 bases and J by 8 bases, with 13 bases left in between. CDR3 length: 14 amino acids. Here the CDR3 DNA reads TGTGCCAGCAGTACGGACGGGGAAGATTCACCCCTCCACTTT. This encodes CASSTDGEDSPLHF.

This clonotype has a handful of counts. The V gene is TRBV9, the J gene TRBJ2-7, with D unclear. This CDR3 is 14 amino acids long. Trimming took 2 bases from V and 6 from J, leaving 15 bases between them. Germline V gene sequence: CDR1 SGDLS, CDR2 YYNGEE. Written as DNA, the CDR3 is TGTGCCAGCAGCGTGGGGTATTTACAGTCCGAGCAGTACTTC. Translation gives CASSVGYLQSEQYF.

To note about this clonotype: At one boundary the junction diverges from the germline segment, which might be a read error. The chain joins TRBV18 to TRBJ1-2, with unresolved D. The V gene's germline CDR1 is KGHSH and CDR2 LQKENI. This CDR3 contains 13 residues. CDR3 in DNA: TGTGCCAGCTCACCACAGGAATTCTCTGGCCACACCTTC. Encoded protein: CASSPQEFSGHTF. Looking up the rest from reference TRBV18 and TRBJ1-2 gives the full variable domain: NAGVMQNPRHLVRRRGQEARLRCSPMKGHSHVYWYRQLPEEGLKFMVYLQKENIIDESGMPKERFSAEFPKEGPSILRIQQVVRGDSAAYFCASSPQEFSGHTFGSGTRLTVV.

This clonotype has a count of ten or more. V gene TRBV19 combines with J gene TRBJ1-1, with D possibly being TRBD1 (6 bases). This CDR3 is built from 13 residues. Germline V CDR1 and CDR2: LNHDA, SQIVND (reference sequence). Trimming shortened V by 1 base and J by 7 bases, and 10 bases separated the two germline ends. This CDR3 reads CASSIGGRGEAFF. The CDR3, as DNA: TGTGCCAGTAGTATAGGGGGGCGCGGTGAAGCTTTCTTT.

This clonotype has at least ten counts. CDR3 nucleotide sequence: TGTGCCAGCAGCCCCCGACTAGCGGGAGGGAGAGGTGAGCAGTTCTTC. Amino acid sequence: CASSPRLAGGRGEQFF. This chain uses TRBV7-2 with TRBJ2-1; 14 bases are shared with TRBD2. CDR1 is SGHTA, CDR2 FQGNSA, per germline. The CDR3 is 16 amino acids. The J segment lost 9 bases and the V segment lost 5 bases, leaving 9 bases of the junction unmatched.